The clone carrying this T cell receptor beta chain appeared many times. Previously described methods and listed TCR primers produced bulk TCR libraries. TCRdb itself ran the PCR reads through MiXCR, one entry per CDR3 protein. The sample records over 50,000 distinct CDR3 sequences, more than 35% being singletons. The sample belongs to a study of molecular identifiers for immune sequencing clone quantification. Background on the study: Naive CD8 cell RNA, from roughly 20,000 or 100,000 cells, was split five ways in replicates, with four sequenced.

The CDR3 loop spans 13 amino acids. Trimming removed 2 bases at V and 7 bases at J, with 9 bases between. CDR1 and CDR2 from the germline V gene are MNHEY and SVGAGI. The chain has TRBV6-5 and TRBJ1-5; possibly TRBD1 for D (5 bases). The sequence derives from a human donor in good health. Some libraries in this study had Jurkat cell RNA spiked in. Sequenced material: naive CD8+ T cells from blood, with Jurkat cell RNA spiked in. Subset here: FACS-sorted CD8+CD4-CCR7+CD45RA+ naive T cells. The CDR3 DNA sequence: TGTGCCAGCAGTTACGGGGCACTACAGCCCCAGCATTTT. Protein: CASSYGALQPQHF.